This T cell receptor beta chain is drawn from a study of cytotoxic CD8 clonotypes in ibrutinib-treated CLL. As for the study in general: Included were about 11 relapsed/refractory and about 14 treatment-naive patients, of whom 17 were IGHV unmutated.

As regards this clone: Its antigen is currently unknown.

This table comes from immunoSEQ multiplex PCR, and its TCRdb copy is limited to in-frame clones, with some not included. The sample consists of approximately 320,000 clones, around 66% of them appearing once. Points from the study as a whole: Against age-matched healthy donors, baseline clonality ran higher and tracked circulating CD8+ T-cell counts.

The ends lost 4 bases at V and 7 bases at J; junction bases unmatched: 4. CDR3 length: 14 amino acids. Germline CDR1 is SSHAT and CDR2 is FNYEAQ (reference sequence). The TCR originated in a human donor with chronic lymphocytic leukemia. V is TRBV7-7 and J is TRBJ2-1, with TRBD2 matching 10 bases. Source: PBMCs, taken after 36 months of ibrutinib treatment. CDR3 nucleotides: TGTGCCAGCAGCTCGGGAGCGGGGGGGAATGAGCAGTTCTTC. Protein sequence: CASSSGAGGNEQFF.